The clone carrying this TCR beta chain showed up many times. Its antigen is not known. This sample stems from a study of T-cell reconstitution after alpha-beta-depleted transplantation in children. Study observations and caveats: Several hundred expanded graft clones reportedly were the source of alpha-beta T cells about two months after transplant. TCRbeta diversity was high at day 60 in some patients (a result of surviving recipient T cells and thymic progenitors). From newly produced T cells came most of the T-cell counts and diversity one year after transplant.

As it was prepared, the TCRbeta library received unique molecular identifiers. Using its own MiXCR run on the PCR reads, TCRdb lists one record per CDR3 protein. The sample contains 600,000 to 800,000 distinct CDR3 sequences, around 13% of which appear only once. Germline CDR1 SQVTM, CDR2 ANQGSEA. This CDR3 has 12 amino acids. V shed 4 bases and J shed 7 bases, with 11 bases lying between them. This TCR derives from a girl under 10 years old with congenital amegakaryocytic thrombocytopenia, due to receive a stem cell transplant. The sequences come from PBMCs, collected before TCRalphabeta/CD19-depleted stem cell transplant. The chain uses TRBV29-1 and TRBJ2-1; a weak D match, TRBD2 (6 bases). The CDR3 region has the DNA TGCAGCGTTGTTCGTGGGGGGAATGAGCAGTTCTTC. The encoded protein is CSVVRGGNEQFF.